This T cell receptor (beta chain) was documented in a study of T cell responses to AZD1222 COVID-19 vaccine. Study-level points and caveats: Reportedly, nearly half of unique spike TCRs recognized epitopes outside B.1.351/B.1.1.7 mutations.

The repertoire was sequenced with immunoSEQ multiplex PCR; TCRdb's copy has only in-frame clones and lacks some. The data hold approximately 92,000 clones, with around 90% observed a single time. This clone has just one count. The target antigen is unknown. V was clipped by 2 bases and J by 5 bases, with 11 bases between them. The CDR3 consists of 13 residues. The germline CDR1 and CDR2 sequences are SGHRS and YFSETQ. The source of this sequence is an adult in good health. The chain uses TRBV5-1 and TRBJ2-7; tentatively, D is TRBD1 (5 bases). Specimen: peripheral blood, collected on day 0 of AZD1222 vaccination. The CDR3 reads CASSFPGADEQYF. CDR3 in DNA: TGCGCCAGCAGCTTTCCTGGGGCGGACGAGCAGTACTTC.